This T cell receptor (beta chain) was identified in a study of blood T cell repertoires in COVID-19. Background on the study: Acute and convalescent COVID-19 samples came from the United States, Italy and Spain.

Some clones are missing from TCRdb's copy, which holds only in-frame ones; the method was immunoSEQ multiplex PCR. This table has about 180,000 clones, approximately 80% appearing once. This clone was seen only a few times. Followed over time, Seattle patients had been enrolled while infection was active. The V end was cut by 3 bases, the J end by 5 bases, with 10 bases between. The CDR3 totals 13 residues. V and J are TRBV12-3 or TRBV12-4 and TRBJ1-1; D might be TRBD1 (5 bases). This receptor was obtained from a middle-aged woman with COVID-19, enrolled during active disease. The source material was peripheral blood. As DNA, the CDR3 is TGTGCCAGCAGTTTGGGGCAGACTACTGAAGCTTTCTTT. Translated, it gives CASSLGQTTEAFF.